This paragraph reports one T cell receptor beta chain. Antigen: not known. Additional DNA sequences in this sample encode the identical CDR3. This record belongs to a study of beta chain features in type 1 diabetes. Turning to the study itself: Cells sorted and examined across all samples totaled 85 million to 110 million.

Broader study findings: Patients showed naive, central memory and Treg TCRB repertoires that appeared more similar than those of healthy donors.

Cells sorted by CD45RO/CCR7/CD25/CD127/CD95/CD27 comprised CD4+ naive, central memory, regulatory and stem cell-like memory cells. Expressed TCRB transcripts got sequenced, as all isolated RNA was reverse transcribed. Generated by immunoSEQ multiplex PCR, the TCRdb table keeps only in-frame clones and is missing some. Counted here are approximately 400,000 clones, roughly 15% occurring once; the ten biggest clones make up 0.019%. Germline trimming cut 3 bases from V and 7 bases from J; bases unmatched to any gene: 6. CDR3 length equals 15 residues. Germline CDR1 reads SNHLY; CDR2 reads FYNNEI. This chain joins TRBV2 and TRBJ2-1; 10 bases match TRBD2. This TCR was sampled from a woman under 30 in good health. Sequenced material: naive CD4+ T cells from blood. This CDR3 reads CASSESGRGINEQFF. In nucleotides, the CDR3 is TGTGCCAGCAGTGAGAGCGGGAGGGGTATTAATGAGCAGTTCTTC. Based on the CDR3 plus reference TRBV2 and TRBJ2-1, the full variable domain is EPEVTQTPSHQVTQMGQEVILRCVPISNHLYFYWYRQILGQKVEFLVSFYNNEISEKSEIFDDQFSVERPDGSNFTLKIRSTKLEDSAMYFCASSESGRGINEQFFGPGTRLTVL.